This T cell receptor (beta chain) is from a study of Ad26.COV2.S vaccination and SARS-CoV-2 variants. Study findings and constraints: Vaccinees reportedly had broad spike-specific CD8+ and CD4+ T cell responses. Vaccine recipients had higher spike-specific TCR breadth than placebo recipients. Comparability of non-spike TCR breadth was observed across vaccine and placebo recipients.

As to treatment: 15 to 20 received Ad26.COV2.S at low or high dose, single or two shots; about 5 received placebo; per-sample allocation not given. Each sample was drawn 63 days after the first injection (of vaccine or placebo). The length of the CDR3 is 16 residues. V dropped 3 bases and J dropped 4 bases, with 16 bases sitting between them. In germline, CDR1 is KGHSH, CDR2 LQKENI. About this clone: What it binds is unknown.

TCRdb's copy holds only in-frame clones and misses some; the assay was immunoSEQ multiplex PCR. In the table there are about 410,000 clones, 80% to 95% of which are singletons. The receptor was derived from a person between 18 and 65 years old who received the Ad26.COV2.S COVID-19 vaccine or a placebo. The V gene is TRBV18, the J gene TRBJ1-5, with unresolved D. Sequences were derived from peripheral blood, sampled in a trial of Ad26.COV2.S vaccine versus placebo. In nucleotides, the CDR3 is TGTGCCAGCTCACCGCAATTTCAAGGGCTAAATCAGCCCCAGCATTTT. Translating it yields CASSPQFQGLNQPQHF.